This TCR beta chain emerged from a study of OX40 agonist ivuxolimab in advanced cancers. Produced via immunoSEQ multiplex PCR; TCRdb's table is partial and in-frame only. The sample lists roughly 50,000 clones, 77% occurring once. The CDR3 contains 16 residues. The V gene lost 6 bases and the J gene lost 0 bases, with 14 bases spanning the gap. The clonotype was recovered from an adult with an advanced solid tumor such as melanoma, head and neck, liver or kidney cancer. The chain links TRBV23-1 to TRBJ1-4; the D gene is possibly TRBD1 (5 bases). TRBV23-1 is an ORF for which the function is uncertain. The sample in question was CD4+ or CD8+ T cells sorted from blood, obtained in a trial of the OX40 agonist ivuxolimab. CDR3 sequence: CASSERGPATNEKLFF. The CDR3 nucleotides are TGCGCCAGCAGCGAGAGGGGTCCTGCAACTAATGAAAAACTGTTTTTT.